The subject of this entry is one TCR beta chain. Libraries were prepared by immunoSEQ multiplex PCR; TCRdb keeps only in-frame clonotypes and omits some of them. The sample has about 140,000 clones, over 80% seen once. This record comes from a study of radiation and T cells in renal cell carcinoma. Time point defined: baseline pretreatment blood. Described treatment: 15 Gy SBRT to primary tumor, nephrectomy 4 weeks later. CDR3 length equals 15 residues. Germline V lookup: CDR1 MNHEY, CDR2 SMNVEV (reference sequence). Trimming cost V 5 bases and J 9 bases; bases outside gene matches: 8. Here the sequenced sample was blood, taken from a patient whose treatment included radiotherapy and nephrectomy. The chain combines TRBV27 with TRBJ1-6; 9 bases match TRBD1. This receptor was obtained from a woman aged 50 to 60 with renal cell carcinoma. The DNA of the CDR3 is TGTGCCAGCAGTACCACCGGGACAGGGTCTTCACCCCTCCACTTT. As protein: CASSTTGTGSSPLHF.